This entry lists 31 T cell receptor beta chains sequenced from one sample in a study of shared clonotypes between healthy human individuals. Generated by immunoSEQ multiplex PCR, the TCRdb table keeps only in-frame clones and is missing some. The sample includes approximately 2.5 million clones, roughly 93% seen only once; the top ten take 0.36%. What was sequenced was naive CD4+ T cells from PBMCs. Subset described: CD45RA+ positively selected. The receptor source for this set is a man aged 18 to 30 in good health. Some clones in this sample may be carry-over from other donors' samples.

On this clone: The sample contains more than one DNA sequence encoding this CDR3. CDR3 region: CASSPGQGYEQYF. CDR3 DNA sequence: TGTGCCAGCAGCCCCGGACAGGGGTACGAGCAGTACTTC. The V gene is TRBV28, the J gene TRBJ2-7; 9 bases align to TRBD1. CDR1 and CDR2 from the germline V gene are MDHEN and SYDVKM. V lost 6 bases and J lost 4; bases outside the gene matches: 4. This CDR3 is 13 amino acids long.

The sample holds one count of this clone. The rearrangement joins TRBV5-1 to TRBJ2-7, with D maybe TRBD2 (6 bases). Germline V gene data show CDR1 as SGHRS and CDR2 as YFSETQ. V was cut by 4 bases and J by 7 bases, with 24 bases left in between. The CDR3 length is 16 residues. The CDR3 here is CASSPTSGLPRGEQYF. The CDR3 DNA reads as TGCGCCAGCAGCCCAACATCGGGACTGCCGAGAGGGGAGCAGTACTTC.

The CDR3 nucleotides are TGTGCCAGCAGACTACAGGGATATGGTGGAAACACCATATATTTT. Translating it yields CASRLQGYGGNTIYF. This chain joins TRBV28 and TRBJ1-3; TRBD1 is a possible D gene (6 bases). The ends were cut back, 6 bases at V and 3 bases at J, with 15 bases in the middle. The germline gives CDR1 MDHEN, CDR2 SYDVKM. The CDR3 sequence is 15 residues long.

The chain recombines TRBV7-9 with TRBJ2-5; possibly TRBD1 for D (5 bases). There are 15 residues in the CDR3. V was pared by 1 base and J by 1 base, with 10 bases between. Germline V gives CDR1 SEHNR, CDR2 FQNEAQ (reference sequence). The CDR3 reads CASSLVGDSQETQYF. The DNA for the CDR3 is TGTGCCAGCAGCTTAGTAGGGGATAGCCAAGAGACCCAGTACTTC.

The CDR3 loop is CASSGRAGGAAGYTF. In DNA form, the CDR3 reads TGTGCCAGCAGCGGCCGAGCAGGGGGCGCGGCTGGCTACACCTTC. The rearrangement links TRBV7-9 to TRBJ1-2; TRBD1 matches 8 bases. With 5 bases clipped from V and 7 bases from J, the junction kept 12 bases outside the gene matches. Looked up from germline, CDR1 is SEHNR and CDR2 is FQNEAQ (reference sequence). CDR3 length: 15 amino acids.

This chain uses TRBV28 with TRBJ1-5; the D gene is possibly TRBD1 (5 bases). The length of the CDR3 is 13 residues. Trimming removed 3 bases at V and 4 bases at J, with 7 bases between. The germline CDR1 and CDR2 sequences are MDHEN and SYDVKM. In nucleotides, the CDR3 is TGTGCCAGCAGTTTCAGGGTGAATCAGCCCCAGCATTTT. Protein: CASSFRVNQPQHF.

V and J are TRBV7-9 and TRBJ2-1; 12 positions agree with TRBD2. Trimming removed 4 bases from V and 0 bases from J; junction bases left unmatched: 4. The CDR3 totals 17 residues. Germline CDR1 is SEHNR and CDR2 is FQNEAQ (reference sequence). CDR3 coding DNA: TGTGCCAGCAGCTCCGCTAGCGGGAGGGCCTCCTACAATGAGCAGTTCTTC. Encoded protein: CASSSASGRASYNEQFF.

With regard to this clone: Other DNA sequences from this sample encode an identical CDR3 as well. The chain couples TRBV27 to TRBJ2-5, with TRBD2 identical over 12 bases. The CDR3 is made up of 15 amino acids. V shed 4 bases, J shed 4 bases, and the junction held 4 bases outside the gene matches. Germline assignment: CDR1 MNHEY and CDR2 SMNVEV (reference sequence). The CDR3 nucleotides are TGTGCCAGCAGTTCTAGCGGGAGGGCCGGAGAGACCCAGTACTTC. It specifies CASSSSGRAGETQYF.

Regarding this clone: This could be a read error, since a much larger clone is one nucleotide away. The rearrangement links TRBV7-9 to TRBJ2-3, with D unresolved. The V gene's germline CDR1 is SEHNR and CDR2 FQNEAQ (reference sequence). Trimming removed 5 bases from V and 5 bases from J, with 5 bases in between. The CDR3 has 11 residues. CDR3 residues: CASSVVDTQYF. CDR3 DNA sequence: TGTGCCAGCAGCGTAGTAGATACGCAGTATTTT.

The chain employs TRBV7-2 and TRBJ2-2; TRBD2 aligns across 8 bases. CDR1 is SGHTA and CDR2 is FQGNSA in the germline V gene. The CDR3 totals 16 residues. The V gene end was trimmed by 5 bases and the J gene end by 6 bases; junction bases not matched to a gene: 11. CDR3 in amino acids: CASSAWTSYRAGELFF. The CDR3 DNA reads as TGTGCCAGCAGCGCCTGGACTAGCTATCGAGCCGGGGAGCTGTTTTTT.

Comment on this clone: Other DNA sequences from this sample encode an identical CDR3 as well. The CDR3 reads CASSLGGFGQPQHF. CDR3 DNA sequence: TGTGCCAGCAGTTTGGGAGGGTTTGGTCAGCCCCAGCATTTT. V and J are TRBV28 and TRBJ1-5; D ambiguous. V lost 3 bases to trimming and J lost 6 bases, with 12 bases between them. Germline values: CDR1 MDHEN, CDR2 SYDVKM. There are 14 residues in the CDR3.

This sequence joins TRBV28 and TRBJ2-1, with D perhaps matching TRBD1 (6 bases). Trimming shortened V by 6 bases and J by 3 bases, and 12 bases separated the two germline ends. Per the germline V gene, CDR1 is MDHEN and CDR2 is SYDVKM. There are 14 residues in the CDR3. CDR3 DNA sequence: TGTGCCAGCAGACTGACAGGAGTCTACAATGAGCAGTTCTTC. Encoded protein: CASRLTGVYNEQFF.

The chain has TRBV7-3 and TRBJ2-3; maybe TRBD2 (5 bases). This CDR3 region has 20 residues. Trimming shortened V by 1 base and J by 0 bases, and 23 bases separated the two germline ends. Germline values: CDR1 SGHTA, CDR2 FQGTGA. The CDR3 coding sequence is TGTGCCAGCAGCTTAAAGTCCCTAGCCCCAGTGCGGACTAGCACAGATACGCAGTATTTT. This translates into CASSLKSLAPVRTSTDTQYF.

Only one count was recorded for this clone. The CDR3 DNA reads as TGTGCCAGCAGCGCTACGATGGGGTCTGGCTACACCTTC. Translation gives CASSATMGSGYTF. The J gene is TRBJ1-2, the V gene TRBV14; D unresolved. CDR3 size: 13 residues. Germline V gene lookup returns CDR1 SGHDN and CDR2 FVKESK. V was trimmed by 5 bases and J by 7 bases, leaving 14 bases between them.

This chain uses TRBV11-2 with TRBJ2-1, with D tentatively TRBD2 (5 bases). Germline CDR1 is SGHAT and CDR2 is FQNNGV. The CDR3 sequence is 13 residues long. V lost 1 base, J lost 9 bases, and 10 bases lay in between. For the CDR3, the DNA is TGTGCCAGCAGCTTAGCGGGGTCCGGTGAGCAGTTCTTC. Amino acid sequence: CASSLAGSGEQFF.

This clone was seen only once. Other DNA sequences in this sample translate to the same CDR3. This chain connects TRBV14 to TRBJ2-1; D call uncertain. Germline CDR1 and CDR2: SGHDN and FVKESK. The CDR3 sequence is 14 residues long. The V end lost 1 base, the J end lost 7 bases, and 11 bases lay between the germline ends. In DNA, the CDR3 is TGTGCCAGCAGCCAAGTGCGCGCTGGGAATGAGCAGTTCTTC. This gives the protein CASSQVRAGNEQFF.

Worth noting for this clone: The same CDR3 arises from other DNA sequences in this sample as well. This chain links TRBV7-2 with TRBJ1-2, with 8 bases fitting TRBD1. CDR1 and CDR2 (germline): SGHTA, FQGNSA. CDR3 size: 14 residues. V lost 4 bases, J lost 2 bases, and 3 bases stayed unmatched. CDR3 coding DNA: TGTGCCAGCAGCTCCCGACAGGGGAACTATGGCTACACCTTC. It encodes CASSSRQGNYGYTF.

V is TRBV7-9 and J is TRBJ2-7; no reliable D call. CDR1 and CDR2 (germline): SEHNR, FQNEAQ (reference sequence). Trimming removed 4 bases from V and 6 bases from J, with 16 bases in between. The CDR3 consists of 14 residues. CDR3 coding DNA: TGTGCCAGCAGCTCCGGCGACACCAGGCCCGAGCAGTACTTC. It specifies CASSSGDTRPEQYF. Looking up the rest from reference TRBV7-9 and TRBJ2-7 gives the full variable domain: DTGVSQNPRHKITKRGQNVTFRCDPISEHNRLYWYRQTLGQGPEFLTYFQNEAQLEKSRLLSDRFSAERPKGSFSTLEIQRTEQGDSAMYLCASSSGDTRPEQYFGPGTRLTVT.

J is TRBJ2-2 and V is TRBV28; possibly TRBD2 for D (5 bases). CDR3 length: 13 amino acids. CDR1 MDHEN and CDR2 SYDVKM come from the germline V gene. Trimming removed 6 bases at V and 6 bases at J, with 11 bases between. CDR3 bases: TGTGCCAGCAGGCAGACTATTGCCGGGGAGCTGTTTTTT. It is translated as CASRQTIAGELFF. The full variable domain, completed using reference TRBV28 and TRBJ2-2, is DVKVTQSSRYLVKRTGEKVFLECVQDMDHENMFWYRQDPGLGLRLIYFSYDVKMKEKGDIPEGYSVSREKKERFSLILESASTNQTSMYLCASRQTIAGELFFGEGSRLTVL.

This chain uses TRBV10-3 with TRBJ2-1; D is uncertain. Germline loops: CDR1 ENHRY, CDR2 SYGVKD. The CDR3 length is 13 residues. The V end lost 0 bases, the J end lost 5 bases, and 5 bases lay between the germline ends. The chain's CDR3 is CAISESPNNEQFF. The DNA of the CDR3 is TGTGCCATCAGTGAGTCGCCGAACAATGAGCAGTTCTTC.

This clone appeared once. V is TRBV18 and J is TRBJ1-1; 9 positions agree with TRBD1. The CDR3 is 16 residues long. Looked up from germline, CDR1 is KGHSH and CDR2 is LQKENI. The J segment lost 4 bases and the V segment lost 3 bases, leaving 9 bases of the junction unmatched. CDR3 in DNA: TGTGCCAGCTCACCCGAATTACAGGGGGCCGGCACTGAAGCTTTCTTT. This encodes CASSPELQGAGTEAFF. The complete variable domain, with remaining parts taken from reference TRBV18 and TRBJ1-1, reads NAGVMQNPRHLVRRRGQEARLRCSPMKGHSHVYWYRQLPEEGLKFMVYLQKENIIDESGMPKERFSAEFPKEGPSILRIQQVVRGDSAAYFCASSPELQGAGTEAFFGQGTRLTVV.

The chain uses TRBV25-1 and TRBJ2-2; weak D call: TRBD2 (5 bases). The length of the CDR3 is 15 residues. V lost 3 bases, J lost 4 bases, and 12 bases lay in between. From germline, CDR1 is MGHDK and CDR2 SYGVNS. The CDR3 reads CASSEVGVSTGELFF. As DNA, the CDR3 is TGTGCCAGCAGTGAGGTGGGAGTAAGCACCGGGGAGCTGTTTTTT.

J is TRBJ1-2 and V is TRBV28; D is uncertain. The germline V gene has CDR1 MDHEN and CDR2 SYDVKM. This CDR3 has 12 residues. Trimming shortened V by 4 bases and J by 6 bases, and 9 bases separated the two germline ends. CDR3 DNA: TGTGCCAGCAGTTCGGACGGGGATGGCTACACCTTC. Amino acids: CASSSDGDGYTF.

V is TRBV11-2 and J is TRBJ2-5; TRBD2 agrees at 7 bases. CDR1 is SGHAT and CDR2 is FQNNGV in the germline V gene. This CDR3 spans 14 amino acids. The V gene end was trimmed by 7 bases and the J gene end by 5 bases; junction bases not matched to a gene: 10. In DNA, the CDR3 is TGTGCCAGCACCACTAGCGAGGGCTGGGAGACCCAGTACTTC. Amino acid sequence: CASTTSEGWETQYF.

In nucleotides, the CDR3 is TGTGCCAGCAGCTCGAAAATACGAAGCTACGAGCAGTACTTC. As protein: CASSSKIRSYEQYF. The rearrangement joins TRBV7-9 to TRBJ2-7; D not certain. This CDR3 has 14 residues. The V and J ends lost 4 bases and 3 bases respectively, with 13 bases between them. Germline V CDR1 and CDR2: SEHNR, FQNEAQ (reference sequence).

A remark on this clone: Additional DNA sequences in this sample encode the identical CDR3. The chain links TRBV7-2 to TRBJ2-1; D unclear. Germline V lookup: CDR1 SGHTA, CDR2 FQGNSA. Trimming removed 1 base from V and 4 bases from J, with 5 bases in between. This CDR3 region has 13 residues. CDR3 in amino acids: CASSLDTYNEQFF. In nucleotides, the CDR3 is TGTGCCAGCAGCTTAGACACTTACAATGAGCAGTTCTTC.

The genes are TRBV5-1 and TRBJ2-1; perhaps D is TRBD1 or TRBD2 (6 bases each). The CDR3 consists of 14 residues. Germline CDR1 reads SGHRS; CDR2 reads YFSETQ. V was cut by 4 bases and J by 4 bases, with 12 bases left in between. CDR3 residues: CASSPGAEYNEQFF. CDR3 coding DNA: TGCGCCAGCAGCCCGGGGGCAGAGTACAATGAGCAGTTCTTC.

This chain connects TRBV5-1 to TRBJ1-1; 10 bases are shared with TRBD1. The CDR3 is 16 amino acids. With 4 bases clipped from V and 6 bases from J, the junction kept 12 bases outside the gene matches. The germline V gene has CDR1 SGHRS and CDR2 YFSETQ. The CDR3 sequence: CASSRAAGGQGPEAFF. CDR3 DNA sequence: TGCGCCAGCAGCCGAGCTGCTGGGGGACAGGGGCCTGAAGCTTTCTTT.

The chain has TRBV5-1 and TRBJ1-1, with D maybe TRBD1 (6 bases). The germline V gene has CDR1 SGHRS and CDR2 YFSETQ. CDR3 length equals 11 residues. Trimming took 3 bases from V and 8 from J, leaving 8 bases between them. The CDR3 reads CASSSGQEAFF. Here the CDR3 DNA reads TGCGCCAGCAGCTCTGGACAGGAAGCTTTCTTT.

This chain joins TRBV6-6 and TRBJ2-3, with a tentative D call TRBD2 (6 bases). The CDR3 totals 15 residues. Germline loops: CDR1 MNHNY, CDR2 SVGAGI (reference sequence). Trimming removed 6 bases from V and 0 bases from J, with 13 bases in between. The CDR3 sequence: CASRAREYSTDTQYF. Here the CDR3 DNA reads TGTGCCAGCAGAGCCCGGGAGTATAGCACAGATACGCAGTATTTT.

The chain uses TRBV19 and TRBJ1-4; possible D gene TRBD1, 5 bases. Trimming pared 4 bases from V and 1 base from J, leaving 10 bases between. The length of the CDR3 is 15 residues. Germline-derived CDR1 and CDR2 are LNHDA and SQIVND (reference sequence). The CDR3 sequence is CASSTTGGTNEKLFF. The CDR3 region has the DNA TGTGCCAGTAGTACGACGGGGGGAACTAATGAAAAACTGTTTTTT.